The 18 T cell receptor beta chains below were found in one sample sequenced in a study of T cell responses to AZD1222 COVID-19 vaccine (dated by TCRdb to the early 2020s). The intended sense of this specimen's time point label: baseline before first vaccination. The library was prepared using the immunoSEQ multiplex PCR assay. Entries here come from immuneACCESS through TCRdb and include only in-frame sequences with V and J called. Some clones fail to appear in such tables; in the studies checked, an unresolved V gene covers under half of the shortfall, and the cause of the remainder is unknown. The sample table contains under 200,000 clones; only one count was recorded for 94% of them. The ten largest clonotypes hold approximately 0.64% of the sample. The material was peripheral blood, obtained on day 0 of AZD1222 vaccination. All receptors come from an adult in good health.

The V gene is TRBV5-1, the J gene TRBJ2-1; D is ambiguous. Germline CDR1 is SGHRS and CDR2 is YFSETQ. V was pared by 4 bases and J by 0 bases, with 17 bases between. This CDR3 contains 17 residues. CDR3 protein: CASSLTFARSSYNEQFF. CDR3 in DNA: TGCGCCAGCAGCCTGACCTTTGCTAGAAGCTCCTACAATGAGCAGTTCTTC.

The CDR3 loop reads CASSLRQRDSPLHF. The DNA for the CDR3 is TGTGCCAGCAGCTTGCGGCAGCGAGACTCACCCCTCCACTTT. The chain joins TRBV5-8 to TRBJ1-6; no clear D gene. The V end was cut by 1 base, the J end by 10 bases, with 12 bases between. The germline gives CDR1 SGHTS, CDR2 YDEGEE. CDR3 length equals 14 residues.

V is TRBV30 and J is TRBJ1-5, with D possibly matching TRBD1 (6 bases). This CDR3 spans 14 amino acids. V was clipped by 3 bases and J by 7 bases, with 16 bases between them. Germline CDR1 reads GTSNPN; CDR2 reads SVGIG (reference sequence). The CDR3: CAWSVPGARQPQHF. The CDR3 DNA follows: TGTGCCTGGAGCGTGCCAGGGGCTAGACAGCCCCAGCATTTT. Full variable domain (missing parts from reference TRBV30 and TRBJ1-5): SQTIHQWPATLVQPVGSPLSLECTVEGTSNPNLYWYRQAAGRGLQLLFYSVGIGQISSEVPQNLSASRPQDRQFILSSKKLLLSDSGFYLCAWSVPGARQPQHFGDGTRLSIL.

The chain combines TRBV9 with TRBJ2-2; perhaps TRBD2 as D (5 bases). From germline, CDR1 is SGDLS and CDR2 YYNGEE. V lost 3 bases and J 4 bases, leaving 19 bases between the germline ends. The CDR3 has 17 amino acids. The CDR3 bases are TGTGCCAGCAGCGAGGGTGCGGCTAGCCCGATCACCGGGGAGCTGTTTTTT. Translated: CASSEGAASPITGELFF.

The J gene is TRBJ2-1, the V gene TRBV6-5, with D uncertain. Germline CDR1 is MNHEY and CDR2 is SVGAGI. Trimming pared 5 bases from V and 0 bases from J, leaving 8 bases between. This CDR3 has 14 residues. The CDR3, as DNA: TGTGCCAGCAGTATCAGGAGCTCCTACAATGAGCAGTTCTTC. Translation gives CASSIRSSYNEQFF.

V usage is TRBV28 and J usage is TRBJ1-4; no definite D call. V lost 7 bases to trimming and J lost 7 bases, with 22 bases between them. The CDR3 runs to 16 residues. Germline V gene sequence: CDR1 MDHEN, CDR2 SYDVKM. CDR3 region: CASTPRQWEEFEKLFF. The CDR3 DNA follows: TGTGCCAGCACCCCTAGACAATGGGAGGAGTTTGAAAAACTGTTTTTT.

The CDR3 sequence is CATLQQRGEQFF. The CDR3, as DNA: TGTGCCACCCTCCAGCAGAGGGGTGAGCAGTTCTTC. The rearrangement joins TRBV19 to TRBJ2-1; D assignment may be TRBD1 or TRBD2 (5 bases each). Germline loops: CDR1 LNHDA, CDR2 SQIVND (reference sequence). Trimming removed 10 bases from V and 9 bases from J, with 16 bases in between. The CDR3 covers 12 residues.

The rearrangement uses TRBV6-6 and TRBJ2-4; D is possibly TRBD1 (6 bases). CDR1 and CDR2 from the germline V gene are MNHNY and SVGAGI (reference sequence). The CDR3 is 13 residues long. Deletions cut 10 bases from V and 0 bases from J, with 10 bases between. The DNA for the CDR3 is TGTGCCACTACGACAGGAGCCAAAAACATTCAGTACTTC. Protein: CATTTGAKNIQYF.

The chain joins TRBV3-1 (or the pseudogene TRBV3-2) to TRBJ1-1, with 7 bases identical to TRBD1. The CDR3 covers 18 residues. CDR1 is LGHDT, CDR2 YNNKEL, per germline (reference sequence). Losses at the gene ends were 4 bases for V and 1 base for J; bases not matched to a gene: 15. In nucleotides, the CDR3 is TGTGCCAGCAGCCTAGCTCCAGGGACAGTCCTGCCGAACACTGAAGCTTTCTTT. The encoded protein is CASSLAPGTVLPNTEAFF.

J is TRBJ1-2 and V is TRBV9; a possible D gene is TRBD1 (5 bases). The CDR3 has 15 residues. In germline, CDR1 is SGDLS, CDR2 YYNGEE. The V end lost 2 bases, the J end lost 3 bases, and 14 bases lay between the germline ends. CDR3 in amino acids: CASSVGSGTYYGYTF. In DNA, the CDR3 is TGTGCCAGCAGCGTGGGATCCGGGACTTACTATGGCTACACCTTC.

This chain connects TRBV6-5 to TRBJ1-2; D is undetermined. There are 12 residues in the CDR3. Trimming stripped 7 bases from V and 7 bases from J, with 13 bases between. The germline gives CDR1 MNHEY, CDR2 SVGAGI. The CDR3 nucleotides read TGTGCCAGCAAGGAAGTGACGAGTGGCTACACCTTC. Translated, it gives CASKEVTSGYTF.

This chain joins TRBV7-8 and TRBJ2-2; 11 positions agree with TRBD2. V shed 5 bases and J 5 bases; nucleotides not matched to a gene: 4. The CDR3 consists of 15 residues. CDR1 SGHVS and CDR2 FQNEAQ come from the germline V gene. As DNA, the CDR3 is TGTGCCAGCAGCCCGACTAGCGGGAAAACCGGGGAGCTGTTTTTT. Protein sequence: CASSPTSGKTGELFF.

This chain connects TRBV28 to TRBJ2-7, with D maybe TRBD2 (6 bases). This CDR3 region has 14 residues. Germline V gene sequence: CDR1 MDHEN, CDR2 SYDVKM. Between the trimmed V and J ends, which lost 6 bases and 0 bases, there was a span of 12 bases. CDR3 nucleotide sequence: TGTGCCAGCAGAGGGAGGACCAACTCCTACGAGCAGTACTTC. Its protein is CASRGRTNSYEQYF. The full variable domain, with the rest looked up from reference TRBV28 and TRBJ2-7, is DVKVTQSSRYLVKRTGEKVFLECVQDMDHENMFWYRQDPGLGLRLIYFSYDVKMKEKGDIPEGYSVSREKKERFSLILESASTNQTSMYLCASRGRTNSYEQYFGPGTRLTVT.

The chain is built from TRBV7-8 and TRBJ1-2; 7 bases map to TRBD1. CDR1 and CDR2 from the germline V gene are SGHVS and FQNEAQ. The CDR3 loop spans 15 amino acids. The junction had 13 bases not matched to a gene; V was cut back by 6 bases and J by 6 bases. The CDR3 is CASRGRQGGLDGYTF. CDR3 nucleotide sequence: TGTGCCAGCAGGGGCCGACAGGGCGGGTTAGATGGCTACACCTTC.

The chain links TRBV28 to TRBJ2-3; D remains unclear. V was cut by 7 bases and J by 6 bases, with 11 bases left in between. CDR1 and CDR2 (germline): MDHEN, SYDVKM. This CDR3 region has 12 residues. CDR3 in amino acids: CASTTEKDTQYF. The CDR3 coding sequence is TGTGCCAGCACGACCGAGAAGGATACGCAGTATTTT.

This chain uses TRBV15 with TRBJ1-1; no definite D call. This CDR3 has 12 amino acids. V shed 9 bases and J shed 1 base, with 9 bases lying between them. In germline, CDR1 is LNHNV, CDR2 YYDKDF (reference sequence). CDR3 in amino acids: CATGRENTEAFF. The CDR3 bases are TGTGCCACGGGAAGGGAGAACACTGAAGCTTTCTTT.

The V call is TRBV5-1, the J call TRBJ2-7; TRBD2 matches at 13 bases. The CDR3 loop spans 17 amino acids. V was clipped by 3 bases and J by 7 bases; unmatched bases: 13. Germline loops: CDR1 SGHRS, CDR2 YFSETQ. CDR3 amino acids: CASSSSTSGRRGREQYF. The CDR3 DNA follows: TGCGCCAGCAGCTCCTCGACTAGCGGGAGGCGGGGGCGAGAGCAGTACTTC.

CDR3 DNA sequence: TGTGCCAGCTCACTTGAGGAACGGGAAAAACTGTTTTTT. It encodes CASSLEEREKLFF. V usage is TRBV18 and J usage is TRBJ1-4; D not certain. V lost 4 bases, J lost 8 bases, and 11 bases lay in between. The CDR3 has 13 residues. Germline V gene data show CDR1 as KGHSH and CDR2 as LQKENI.